These 27 T cell receptor beta chains were all obtained from the same sample, sequenced in a study of blood T cell repertoires in COVID-19. Repertoires were generated with immunoSEQ multiplex PCR, while TCRdb's copy carries only in-frame clones and drops some. The sample carries 75,000 to 95,000 clones, more than 75% recorded once. The material sequenced was peripheral blood. The origin of the receptors is a human donor in a cohort sampled during active COVID-19.

The chain joins TRBV30 to TRBJ2-7; 9 bases match TRBD2. The germline V gene has CDR1 GTSNPN and CDR2 SVGIG (reference sequence). The CDR3 is 13 residues long. V trimming: 4 bases; J trimming: 6 bases; junction bases outside the gene matches: 7. The CDR3 here is CAWNQREAGEQYF. The CDR3 nucleotides read TGTGCCTGGAATCAGCGGGAGGCGGGCGAGCAGTACTTC.

The chain couples TRBV15 to TRBJ2-4, with D possibly TRBD2 on 5 matching bases. The CDR3 spans 18 residues. The V and J ends lost 1 base and 4 bases respectively, with 20 bases between them. The germline gives CDR1 LNHNV, CDR2 YYDKDF (reference sequence). DNA for the CDR3: TGTGCCACCAGCAGAGGAACGATCCGGGATGTGTTAAAAAACATTCAGTACTTC. Its protein is CATSRGTIRDVLKNIQYF. The variable domain in full, completed from reference TRBV15 and TRBJ2-4, reads DAMVIQNPRYQVTQFGKPVTLSCSQTLNHNVMYWYQQKSSQAPKLLFHYYDKDFNNEADTPDNFQSRRPNTSFCFLDIRSPGLGDTAMYLCATSRGTIRDVLKNIQYFGAGTRLSVL.

The genes are TRBV27 and TRBJ2-7; TRBD2 aligns across 11 bases. The V segment lost 0 bases and the J segment 4 bases; nucleotides outside the gene matches: 8. Germline CDR1 is MNHEY and CDR2 is SMNVEV (reference sequence). This CDR3 is 17 amino acids long. The CDR3 nucleotides are TGTGCCAGCAGTTTATCGCAGACTAGCGGGATAAGGTACGAGCAGTACTTC. Translated: CASSLSQTSGIRYEQYF.

The J gene is TRBJ2-7, the V gene TRBV13; the D is unclear. This CDR3 spans 16 amino acids. CDR1 PRHDT and CDR2 FYEKMQ come from the germline V gene (reference sequence). Trimming stripped 2 bases from V and 3 bases from J, with 17 bases between. The CDR3 sequence: CASSLSTASFNYEQYF. The CDR3 DNA reads TGTGCCAGCAGCTTAAGTACCGCGTCCTTCAACTACGAGCAGTACTTC.

This clone was seen only a few times. This rearrangement joins TRBV28 to TRBJ2-7, with D perhaps matching TRBD1 (5 bases). The CDR3 contains 13 residues. Trimming took 6 bases from V and 7 from J, leaving 16 bases between them. Germline V lookup: CDR1 MDHEN, CDR2 SYDVKM. As DNA, the CDR3 is TGTGCCAGCAGGGCTACAGGAGAAGGGGAGCAGTACTTC. It codes for CASRATGEGEQYF. Combining the CDR3 with reference TRBV28 and TRBJ2-7 gives the whole variable domain DVKVTQSSRYLVKRTGEKVFLECVQDMDHENMFWYRQDPGLGLRLIYFSYDVKMKEKGDIPEGYSVSREKKERFSLILESASTNQTSMYLCASRATGEGEQYFGPGTRLTVT.

The chain carries TRBV28 and TRBJ2-2; D is possibly TRBD2 (5 bases). With 6 bases removed from V and 7 bases from J, the gap between germline ends came to 18 bases. CDR3 length equals 15 residues. Germline V gene data show CDR1 as MDHEN and CDR2 as SYDVKM. The CDR3: CASSQGSEGHGELFF. In DNA, the CDR3 is TGTGCCAGCAGCCAAGGGAGTGAAGGGCACGGGGAGCTGTTTTTT.

The chain employs TRBV4-1 and TRBJ1-2; TRBD1 is a possible D gene (5 bases). The V and J ends lost 3 bases and 6 bases respectively, with 11 bases between them. Germline CDR1 MGHRA, CDR2 YSYEKL. CDR3 length: 13 amino acids. The CDR3 DNA follows: TGCGCCAGCAGCCATAATAGGGGTGATGGCTACACCTTC. Translation gives CASSHNRGDGYTF.

The chain employs TRBV5-1 and TRBJ1-4, with D hard to call. Deletions cut 1 base from V and 0 bases from J, with 10 bases between. Germline V lookup: CDR1 SGHRS, CDR2 YFSETQ. This CDR3 spans 16 amino acids. The CDR3, as DNA: TGCGCCAGCAGCTTGCTGGGAGGTGCAACTAATGAAAAACTGTTTTTT. Protein product: CASSLLGGATNEKLFF.

The chain joins TRBV3-1 (or the pseudogene TRBV3-2) to TRBJ1-1; D perhaps matches TRBD1 (5 bases). This CDR3 has 14 amino acids. Germline-derived CDR1 and CDR2 are LGHDT and YNNKEL (reference sequence). Trimming took off 2 bases at V and 1 base at J, with 8 bases between the two ends. The CDR3: CASSQFRANTEAFF. CDR3 sequence (DNA): TGTGCCAGCAGCCAATTCAGGGCGAACACTGAAGCTTTCTTT.

V usage is TRBV25-1 and J usage is TRBJ1-2, with D possibly matching TRBD1 (6 bases). V gave up 4 bases and J gave up 8 bases, with 17 bases separating them. Germline CDR1 reads MGHDK; CDR2 reads SYGVNS. CDR3 size: 14 residues. CDR3: CASSVTGRERGYTF. CDR3 sequence (DNA): TGTGCCAGCAGTGTTACAGGGAGGGAAAGGGGCTACACCTTC.

This chain uses TRBV29-1 with TRBJ2-1, with 8 bases fitting TRBD2. Germline CDR1 reads SQVTM; CDR2 reads ANQGSEA. The CDR3 runs 13 residues. J lost 9 bases, V lost 4 bases, and 8 bases had no gene match. CDR3 sequence: CSVGREGLIEQFF. As DNA, the CDR3 is TGCAGCGTTGGTCGGGAGGGCCTTATTGAGCAGTTCTTC.

V gene TRBV27 combines with J gene TRBJ1-2, with TRBD1 as a possible D gene (6 bases). The germline V gene has CDR1 MNHEY and CDR2 SMNVEV (reference sequence). CDR3 size: 15 residues. V was cut by 2 bases and J by 1 base, with 11 bases left in between. The CDR3 sequence: CASSLREGVNYGYTF. CDR3 nucleotides: TGTGCCAGCAGTTTACGGGAGGGGGTTAACTATGGCTACACCTTC.

V gene TRBV7-2 combines with J gene TRBJ2-2; D is perhaps TRBD2 (6 bases). The length of the CDR3 is 18 residues. V lost 6 bases to trimming and J lost 0 bases, with 20 bases between them. The germline gives CDR1 SGHTA, CDR2 FQGNSA. This CDR3 reads CASSRFAGTQTNTGELFF. The CDR3 bases are TGTGCCAGCAGTCGCTTCGCAGGGACTCAAACGAACACCGGGGAGCTGTTTTTT.

The chain employs TRBV7-9 and TRBJ2-5; 9 bases agree with TRBD2. CDR1 is SEHNR, CDR2 FQNEAQ, per germline (reference sequence). Trimming took 1 base from V and 4 from J; bases not matched to a gene: 16. The CDR3 length is 19 residues. Here the CDR3 reads CASSLEIATSGPQGETQYF. The CDR3 coding sequence is TGTGCCAGCAGCTTAGAAATTGCGACTAGCGGACCCCAGGGAGAGACCCAGTACTTC.

The chain joins TRBV14 to TRBJ2-6; 8 bases fit TRBD1. CDR1 and CDR2 (germline): SGHDN, FVKESK. The CDR3 is 18 residues long. The ends lost 4 bases at V and 0 bases at J; junction bases unmatched: 8. The CDR3 is CASSLAGTGLSGANVLTF. CDR3 nucleotide sequence: TGTGCCAGCAGCCTGGCCGGGACAGGCCTCTCTGGGGCCAACGTCCTGACTTTC.

V is TRBV11-2 and J is TRBJ1-2; 8 nucleotides line up with TRBD1. This CDR3 has 15 residues. Germline V gene sequence: CDR1 SGHAT, CDR2 FQNNGV. V was clipped by 0 bases and J by 5 bases; unmatched bases: 5. The CDR3 protein is CASSLEGDRPYGYTF. Written as DNA, the CDR3 is TGTGCCAGCAGCTTAGAAGGGGACAGGCCATATGGCTACACCTTC.

The chain has TRBV7-3 and TRBJ2-6; the D gene is possibly TRBD2 (6 bases). V was pared by 4 bases and J by 0 bases, with 22 bases between. The germline gives CDR1 SGHTA, CDR2 FQGTGA. This CDR3 is 20 amino acids long. The DNA of the CDR3 is TGTGCCAGCAGCTCTCAGGGACTGCTAAAAGGAACCTCTGGGGCCAACGTCCTGACTTTC. Its protein product is CASSSQGLLKGTSGANVLTF.

The CDR3 is CASSVADLQETQYF. CDR3 coding DNA: TGTGCCAGCAGCGTAGCGGACCTTCAAGAGACCCAGTACTTC. The J gene is TRBJ2-5, the V gene TRBV28; maybe TRBD2 (6 bases). V lost 6 bases, J lost 2 bases, and 13 bases lay in between. Germline V gene lookup returns CDR1 MDHEN and CDR2 SYDVKM. This CDR3 has 14 amino acids.

The J gene is TRBJ2-1, the V gene TRBV19; the match to TRBD1 covers 8 bases. CDR3 length: 16 residues. V trimming: 3 bases; J trimming: 0 bases; junction bases outside the gene matches: 4. The germline gives CDR1 LNHDA, CDR2 SQIVND (reference sequence). The CDR3 region is CASSIRTGLSYNEQFF. CDR3 nucleotide sequence: TGTGCCAGTAGTATCAGGACAGGGCTCTCCTACAATGAGCAGTTCTTC.

The chain joins TRBV5-6 to TRBJ1-2, with D possibly being TRBD1 (6 bases). The CDR3 contains 13 residues. Germline V gene data show CDR1 as SGHDT and CDR2 as YYEEEE. V was pared by 2 bases and J by 7 bases, with 12 bases between. The CDR3 loop is CASSFPGVTGYTF. In DNA form, the CDR3 reads TGTGCCAGCAGCTTCCCAGGGGTAACTGGCTACACCTTC. The variable domain in full, with the rest retrieved from reference TRBV5-6 and TRBJ1-2, is DAGVTQSPTHLIKTRGQQVTLRCSPKSGHDTVSWYQQALGQGPQFIFQYYEEEERQRGNFPDRFSGHQFPNYSSELNVNALLLGDSALYLCASSFPGVTGYTFGSGTRLTVV.

The chain couples TRBV19 to TRBJ2-5, with 7 bases identical to TRBD1. CDR3 size: 17 residues. The V gene's germline CDR1 is LNHDA and CDR2 SQIVND (reference sequence). After removal of 2 bases from V and 1 base from J, the junction contained 10 bases not matched to a gene. The CDR3 sequence: CASSINGQARRQETQYF. CDR3 DNA: TGTGCCAGTAGTATAAACGGACAGGCGAGGCGCCAAGAGACCCAGTACTTC.

The V call is TRBV28, the J call TRBJ2-3, with D maybe TRBD1 (5 bases). The CDR3 length is 15 residues. Trimming shortened V by 3 bases and J by 0 bases, and 10 bases separated the two germline ends. In germline, CDR1 is MDHEN, CDR2 SYDVKM. The CDR3 reads CASSLPQGSTDTQYF. CDR3 coding DNA: TGTGCCAGCAGTTTGCCTCAGGGAAGCACAGATACGCAGTATTTT. The entire variable domain, with the rest obtained from reference TRBV28 and TRBJ2-3, is as follows: DVKVTQSSRYLVKRTGEKVFLECVQDMDHENMFWYRQDPGLGLRLIYFSYDVKMKEKGDIPEGYSVSREKKERFSLILESASTNQTSMYLCASSLPQGSTDTQYFGPGTRLTVL.

The count of this clone is one. The rearrangement links TRBV19 to TRBJ2-1; TRBD2 agrees at 10 bases. Germline CDR1 is LNHDA and CDR2 is SQIVND (reference sequence). The CDR3 spans 16 residues. J was trimmed by 8 bases and V by 0 bases; bases with no gene match: 7. The CDR3 bases are TGTGCCAGTAGTATAGATGGGTCTAGCGGGAGTGATGAGCAGTTCTTC. This codes for CASSIDGSSGSDEQFF.

The chain is built from TRBV7-8 and TRBJ1-5; 9 bases line up with TRBD1. Germline V gene lookup returns CDR1 SGHVS and CDR2 FQNEAQ. This CDR3 comprises 19 residues. V dropped 2 bases and J dropped 1; count of bases not matched to a gene: 12. CDR3 sequence (DNA): TGTGCCAGCAGCTTAAGGACAGGGGCCCTAACTATGAGCAATCAGCCCCAGCATTTT. Encoded protein: CASSLRTGALTMSNQPQHF. Together with reference TRBV7-8 and TRBJ1-5, the CDR3 gives the full variable domain: GAGVSQSPRYKVAKRGQDVALRCDPISGHVSLFWYQQALGQGPEFLTYFQNEAQLDKSGLPSDRFFAERPEGSVSTLKIQRTQQEDSAVYLCASSLRTGALTMSNQPQHFGDGTRLSIL.

This clone showed up just a few times. V is TRBV6-5 and J is TRBJ2-1; perhaps TRBD2 as D (6 bases). The CDR3 length is 13 residues. Trimming cost V 10 bases and J 2 bases, with 12 bases left between them. From germline, CDR1 is MNHEY and CDR2 SVGAGI. The CDR3 bases are TGTGCCACCTGGGCTAGCGCCTACAATGAGCAGTTCTTC. Protein: CATWASAYNEQFF.

The chain has TRBV6-1 and TRBJ2-6; the D gene is possibly TRBD2 (6 bases). The V gene lost 1 base and the J gene lost 4 bases, with 11 bases spanning the gap. The CDR3 has 16 amino acids. CDR1 and CDR2 from the germline V gene are MNHNS and SASEGT. The CDR3 DNA follows: TGTGCCAGCAGTGAAGTAGCGGTCCTCGGGGCCAACGTCCTGACTTTC. It encodes CASSEVAVLGANVLTF.

This sequence joins TRBV7-9 and TRBJ1-1; 8 positions match TRBD1. Germline trimming cut 6 bases from V and 3 bases from J; bases unmatched to any gene: 9. There are 15 residues in the CDR3. Germline V gene sequence: CDR1 SEHNR, CDR2 FQNEAQ (reference sequence). In DNA, the CDR3 is TGTGCCAGCAGACCTCAGGGGGCGGGGGACACTGAAGCTTTCTTT. Its protein is CASRPQGAGDTEAFF.